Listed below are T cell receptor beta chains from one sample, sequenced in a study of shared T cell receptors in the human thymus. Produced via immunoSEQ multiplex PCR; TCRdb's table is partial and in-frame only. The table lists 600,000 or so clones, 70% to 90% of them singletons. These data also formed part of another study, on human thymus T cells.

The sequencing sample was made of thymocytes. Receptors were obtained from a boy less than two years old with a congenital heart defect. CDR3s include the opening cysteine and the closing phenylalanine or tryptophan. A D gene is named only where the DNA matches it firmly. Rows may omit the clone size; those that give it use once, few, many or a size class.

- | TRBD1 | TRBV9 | CASSEVPGTGDLNYGYTF
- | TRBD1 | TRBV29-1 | CSVAGTGNQPQHF
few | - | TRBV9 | CASSGRRDSGANVLTF
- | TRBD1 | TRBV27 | CASSVRQGYNEQFF
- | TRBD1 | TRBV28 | CASRDTGGDQPQHF
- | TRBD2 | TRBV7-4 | CASRPHVSGRPTSTDTQYF
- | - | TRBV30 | CAWSRGDTQYF
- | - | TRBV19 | CASSMVGGGCEQYF
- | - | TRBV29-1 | CSLGGGETNYNEQFF
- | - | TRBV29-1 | CSVDTGYSGNTIYF
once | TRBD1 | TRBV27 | CASSLSMTGGHNSYEQYF
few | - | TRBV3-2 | CAPCNTQYF
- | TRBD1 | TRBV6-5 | CASSYLRGQGAYEQYF
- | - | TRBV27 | CASSPGGGGNTEAFF
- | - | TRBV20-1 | CSASSEQYF
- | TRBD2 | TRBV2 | CASSYSGRPVRYEQYF
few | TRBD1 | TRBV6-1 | CASSEKQGAREAFF
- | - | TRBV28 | CASSLCHGQVGIPSYEQYF
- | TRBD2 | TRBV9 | CASSLTGTSETGELFF
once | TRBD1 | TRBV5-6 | CASSLEPGQGAKNIQYF
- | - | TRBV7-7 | CASSPPGGLDETQYF
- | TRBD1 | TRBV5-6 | CASSPGTGPYEQYF
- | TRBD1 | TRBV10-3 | CAISGTGGYEQYF
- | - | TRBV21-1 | CASSKETGQETQYF
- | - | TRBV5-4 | CASSLGVSSSYNEQFF
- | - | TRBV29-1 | CSVYMSYEQYF
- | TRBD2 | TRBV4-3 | CASSPRTGGSYNEQFF
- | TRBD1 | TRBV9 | CASSVARHGQGIEAFF
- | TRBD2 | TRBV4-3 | CASTNSRASGMDPGELFF
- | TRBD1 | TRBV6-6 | CASSRQGATPWEQFF
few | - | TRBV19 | CASSTRGAEAEAFF
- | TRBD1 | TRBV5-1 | CASSTGTGGPYEQYF
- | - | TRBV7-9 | CASSRPPRDNYGYTF
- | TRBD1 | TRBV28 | CASSWGQQPQHF
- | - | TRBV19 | CASRISGYRGYTF
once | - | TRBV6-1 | CASSDWGQGTNEQYF
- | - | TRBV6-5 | CASSYPGVSYEQYF
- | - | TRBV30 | CAWSVVRNTEAFF
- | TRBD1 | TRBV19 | CASSILDRGTLVGNQPQHF
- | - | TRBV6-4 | CASSADSSTYEQYF
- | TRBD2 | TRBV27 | CASSPGLAGSDVTQYF
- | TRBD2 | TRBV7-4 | CASSPRSPSGRADQETQYF
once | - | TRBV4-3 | CASSRTSPGSNNEKLFF
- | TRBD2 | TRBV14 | CASSQLLAGAYNEQFF
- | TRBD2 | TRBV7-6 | CASSWNRGGLAGTLYNEQFF
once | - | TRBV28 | CASSPSKNIQYF
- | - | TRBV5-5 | CASSPGRDSPYFSYEQYF
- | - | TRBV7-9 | CASSLLREATGELFF
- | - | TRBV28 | CASSFVFRGPQPQHF
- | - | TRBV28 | CASSQTAGTPNTGELFF
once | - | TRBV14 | CASSPRVGQLKNIQYF
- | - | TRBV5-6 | CASSSDIEAWGVWETQYF
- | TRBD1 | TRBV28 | CASSLSPDRTGTMTGYTF
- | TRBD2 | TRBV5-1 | CASSLERTSRGGTDTQYF
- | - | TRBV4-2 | CASSQERGEVYKAFF
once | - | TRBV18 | CASSLHGDTSNYGYTF
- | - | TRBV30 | CAWSVLRRANNSPLHF
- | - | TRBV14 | CASSRGGILAQETQYF
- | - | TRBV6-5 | CASSYLHSPLHF